The clone carrying this T cell receptor beta chain was observed a handful of times. These data belong to a study of blood T cell repertoires in COVID-19. The wider study: COVID-19 samples, acute and convalescent, were from the United States, Italy and Spain. PBMCs, B-cell-depleted T cells, or T cells were the source of the cDNA or gDNA that made up the material.

From germline, CDR1 is LGHNA and CDR2 YSLEER. The junction had 0 bases not matched to a gene; V was cut back by 1 base and J by 2 bases. The CDR3 has 16 residues. Source study methods: Reference gene primer amplification yielded estimated nucleated cell counts. Only in-frame clones appear in the TCRdb table, and some are missing; sequencing was by immunoSEQ multiplex PCR. That table gives V, J and clone size, and the DNA gave D and trimming. The sample includes tens of thousands of clones, over 70% of them seen just once. V and J are TRBV4-3 and TRBJ2-5, with 14 nucleotides matching TRBD2. The source material was peripheral blood. This TCR was sampled from a man of 80 years or more with active or convalescent COVID-19. The CDR3 region is CASSQGLAGGQETQYF. The CDR3 DNA reads TGCGCCAGCAGCCAAGGACTAGCGGGGGGGCAAGAGACCCAGTACTTC.